This TCR beta chain comes out of a study of cytomegalovirus exposure and HLA in healthy donors. Study background: Some 85 million unique TCRs, all from HLA-typed donors, were included in an early release of the data. The study, taken as a whole, reports: Highly shared sequence variants in one cluster were likely a sequencing artifact. Researchers reported that a few CMV-associated chains were confirmed in vitro as CMV antigen-specific.

PCR primers comprised 60 Vbeta and 13 Jbeta primers. Assay: immunoSEQ multiplex PCR; the TCRdb copy retains only in-frame clones and omits some. This sample carries 98,000 or so clones, approximately 79% of them seen once, and the ten largest clones take approximately 5%. For this clone: Antigen: not known.

Sequenced: PBMCs. The receptor was derived from a man aged 60 to 75 in good health and CMV-seropositive.

Here the CDR3 reads CASSIERQPQHF. CDR3 coding DNA: TGTGCCAGTAGTATCGAGAGGCAGCCCCAGCATTTT. This chain links TRBV19 with TRBJ1-5; D is unclear. The germline V gene has CDR1 LNHDA and CDR2 SQIVND (reference sequence). With 3 bases removed from V and 7 bases from J, the gap between germline ends came to 7 bases. This CDR3 comprises 12 residues.